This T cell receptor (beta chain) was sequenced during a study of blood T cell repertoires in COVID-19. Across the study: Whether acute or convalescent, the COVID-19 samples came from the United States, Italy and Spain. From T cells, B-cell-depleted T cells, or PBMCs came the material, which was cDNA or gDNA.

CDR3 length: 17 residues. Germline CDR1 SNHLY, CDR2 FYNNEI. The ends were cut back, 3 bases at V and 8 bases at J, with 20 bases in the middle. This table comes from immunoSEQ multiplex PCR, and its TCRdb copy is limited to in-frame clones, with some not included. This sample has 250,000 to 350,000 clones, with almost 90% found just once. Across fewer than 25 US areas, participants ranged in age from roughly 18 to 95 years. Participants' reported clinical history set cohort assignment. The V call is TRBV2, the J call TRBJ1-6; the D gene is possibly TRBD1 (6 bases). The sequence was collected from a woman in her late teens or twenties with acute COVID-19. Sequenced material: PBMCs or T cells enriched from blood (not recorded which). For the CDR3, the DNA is TGTGCCAGCAGTGATAAGGTTCTCAGGACAGACGATTCACCCCTCCACTTT. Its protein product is CASSDKVLRTDDSPLHF.